What follows is one T cell receptor beta chain and its context. Its antigen is as yet unknown. Germline assignment: CDR1 KGHSH and CDR2 LQKENI. CDR3 size: 17 residues. V lost 3 bases, J lost 7 bases, and 13 bases stayed unmatched. This specimen belongs to a study of cytomegalovirus exposure and HLA in healthy donors. Study in general: The approximately 120 validation repertoires were reported in a later analysis to have been generated on the same platform as the roughly 670 first-cohort repertoires.

Separate from the approximately 670-subject first cohort was the approximately 120-subject validation cohort, to which the donors belonged. Data came from immunoSEQ multiplex PCR; TCRdb stores just in-frame clones and leaves some out. This sample has hundreds of thousands of clones, with around 87% found just once. General observations from the study: Cytomegalovirus-associated TCR beta chains were listed, numbering 164.

The clonotype comes from a woman aged 18-29 years in good health and CMV-seronegative. The sample was PBMCs. The chain recombines TRBV18 with TRBJ2-1; 9 bases line up with TRBD2. The CDR3 bases are TGTGCCAGCTCACCCACTCCACTAGCGGGTAAAGGTAATGAGCAGTTCTTC. Translated: CASSPTPLAGKGNEQFF. The full variable domain, with the rest looked up from reference TRBV18 and TRBJ2-1, is NAGVMQNPRHLVRRRGQEARLRCSPMKGHSHVYWYRQLPEEGLKFMVYLQKENIIDESGMPKERFSAEFPKEGPSILRIQQVVRGDSAAYFCASSPTPLAGKGNEQFFGPGTRLTVL.